This TCR beta chain appears in the sequencing data of a study of blood T cell repertoires in COVID-19 (dated by TCRdb to the early 2020s). As for the study more broadly: Samples covering the acute and convalescent phases of COVID-19 were provided by collaborators in the United States, Italy and Spain. Where available, HLA class I and class II types were obtained from metadata supplied by the sample provider rather than from assay-based typing. The repertoires were released in a freely available public database intended as a resource for research on the immune response to SARS-CoV-2. The samples were drawn from the first 160 participants of the ongoing ImmuneRACE study and from some 1,300 subjects provided by 6 global collaborators. Subjects who had been exposed to COVID-19, were actively infected with it, or had recovered from it provided the deeply sampled blood TCRbeta repertoires that made up the dataset. The prospective study material was composed of cDNA or gDNA derived from T cells, B-cell-depleted T cells, or PBMCs. The sample metadata nearly always contained a de-identified subject ID, COVID-19 status, age in years and sex. The study at large found these results: How much clinical and demographic metadata was included differed by source and by participant, and the metadata was provided uncurated.

Whole blood was collected in K2EDTA tubes by collaborating institutions according to the institutions' own protocols. For TCRbeta analysis, collaborators shipped samples in one of three forms: frozen whole blood, isolated PBMCs, or DNA extracted from either of those sample types. A remark on this clone: Its specific antigen is unknown. Base qualities are missing; no much larger clone stands one base away.

Its CDR3 holds 14 amino acids, cysteine through phenylalanine. Only the CDR3 portion is preserved as DNA: 42 bases, with reading frame beginning at the first base. Sequences SEHNR (CDR1) and FQNEAQ (CDR2) are obtained from the germline V gene (reference sequence). V was cut back by 4 bases and J by 2 bases, leaving a gap of 9 bases between them. TCRbeta CDR3 regions were amplified from genomic DNA using the immunoSEQ Assay, a bias-controlled multiplex PCR. The original pipeline was this. The number of nucleated cells in each sample was estimated from the amplification of reference gene primers within the assay. To quantify the absolute abundance of each unique TCRbeta CDR3 rearrangement, sequence reads were collapsed and filtered. For each sample, productive Simpson clonality was calculated as the square root of Simpson's diversity index over productive rearrangements. Held by TCRdb, this immuneACCESS table contains in-frame sequences only and omits some clones. Under half of the omission traces to an unresolved V gene where checked; the cause of the rest is unknown. V, J and clone size derive from that table, while D and trimming were established from the DNA sequence. The sample data list over 90,000 clones, and around 87% of these were observed just once. Approximately 18% of the sample goes to the ten largest clones.

This TCR came from a human donor in a cohort sampled during active COVID-19. This chain is built from TRBV7-9 and TRBJ1-5; the best D guess is TRBD1, with 5 bases matching. The sequencing sample was made of peripheral blood. The CDR3 region has the sequence CASSSQGGNQPQHF. DNA sequence: TGTGCCAGCAGCTCCCAGGGTGGCAATCAGCCCCAGCATTTT. When the CDR3 is completed using the reference TRBV7-9 and TRBJ1-5 genes on either side, the full variable domain is DTGVSQNPRHKITKRGQNVTFRCDPISEHNRLYWYRQTLGQGPEFLTYFQNEAQLEKSRLLSDRFSAERPKGSFSTLEIQRTEQGDSAMYLCASSSQGGNQPQHFGDGTRLSIL.